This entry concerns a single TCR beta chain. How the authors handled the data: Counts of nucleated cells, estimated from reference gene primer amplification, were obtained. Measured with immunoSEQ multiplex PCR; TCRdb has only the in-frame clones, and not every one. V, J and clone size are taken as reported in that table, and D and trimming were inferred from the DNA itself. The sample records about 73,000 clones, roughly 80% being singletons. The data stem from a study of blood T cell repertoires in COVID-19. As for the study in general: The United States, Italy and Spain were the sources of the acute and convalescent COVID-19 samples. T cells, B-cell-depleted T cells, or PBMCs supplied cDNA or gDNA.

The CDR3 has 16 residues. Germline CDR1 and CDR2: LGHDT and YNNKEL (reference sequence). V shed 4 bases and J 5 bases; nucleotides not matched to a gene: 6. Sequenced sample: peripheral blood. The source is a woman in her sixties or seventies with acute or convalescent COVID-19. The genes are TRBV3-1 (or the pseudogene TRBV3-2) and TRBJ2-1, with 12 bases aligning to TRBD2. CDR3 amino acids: CASSRRGLAGDNEQFF. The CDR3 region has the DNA TGTGCCAGCAGCCGCCGGGGACTAGCGGGTGACAATGAGCAGTTCTTC.